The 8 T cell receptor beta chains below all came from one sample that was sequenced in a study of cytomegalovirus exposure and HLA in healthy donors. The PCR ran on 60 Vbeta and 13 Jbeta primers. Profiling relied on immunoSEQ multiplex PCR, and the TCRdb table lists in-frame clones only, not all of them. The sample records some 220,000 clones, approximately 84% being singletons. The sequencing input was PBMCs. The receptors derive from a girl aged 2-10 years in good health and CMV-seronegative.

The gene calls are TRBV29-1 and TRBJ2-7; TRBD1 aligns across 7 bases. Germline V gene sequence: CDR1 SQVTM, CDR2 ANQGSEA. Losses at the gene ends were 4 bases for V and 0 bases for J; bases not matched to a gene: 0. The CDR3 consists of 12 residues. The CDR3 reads CSVAGGSYEQYF. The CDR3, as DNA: TGCAGCGTTGCAGGGGGCTCCTACGAGCAGTACTTC.

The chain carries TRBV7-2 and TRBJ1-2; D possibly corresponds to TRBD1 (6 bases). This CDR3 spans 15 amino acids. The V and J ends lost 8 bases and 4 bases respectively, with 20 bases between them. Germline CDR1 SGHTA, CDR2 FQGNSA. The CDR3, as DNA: TGTGCCAGCCGCCCGGGGGGGGCCCCGCCCTATGGCTACACCTTC. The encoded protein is CASRPGGAPPYGYTF.

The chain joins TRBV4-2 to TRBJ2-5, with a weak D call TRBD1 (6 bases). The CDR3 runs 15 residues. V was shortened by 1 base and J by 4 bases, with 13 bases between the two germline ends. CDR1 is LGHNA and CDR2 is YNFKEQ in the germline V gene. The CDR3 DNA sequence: TGTGCCAGCAGCCAAGGTGCCAGGGGACCAGAGACCCAGTACTTC. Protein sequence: CASSQGARGPETQYF.

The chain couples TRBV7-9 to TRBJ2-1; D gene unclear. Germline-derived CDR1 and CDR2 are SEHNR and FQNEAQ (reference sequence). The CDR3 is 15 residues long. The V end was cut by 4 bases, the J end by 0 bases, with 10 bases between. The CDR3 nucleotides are TGTGCCAGCAGCTATCGACTTGCCTCCTACAATGAGCAGTTCTTC. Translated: CASSYRLASYNEQFF.

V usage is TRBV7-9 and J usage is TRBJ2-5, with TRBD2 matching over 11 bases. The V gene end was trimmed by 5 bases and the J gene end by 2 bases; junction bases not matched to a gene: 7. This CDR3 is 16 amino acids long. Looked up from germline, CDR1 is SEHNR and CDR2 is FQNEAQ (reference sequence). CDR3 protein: CASSGARTSGQETQYF. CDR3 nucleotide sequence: TGTGCCAGCAGCGGGGCCCGGACTAGCGGGCAAGAGACCCAGTACTTC. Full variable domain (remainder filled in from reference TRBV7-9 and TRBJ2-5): DTGVSQNPRHKITKRGQNVTFRCDPISEHNRLYWYRQTLGQGPEFLTYFQNEAQLEKSRLLSDRFSAERPKGSFSTLEIQRTEQGDSAMYLCASSGARTSGQETQYFGPGTRLLVL.

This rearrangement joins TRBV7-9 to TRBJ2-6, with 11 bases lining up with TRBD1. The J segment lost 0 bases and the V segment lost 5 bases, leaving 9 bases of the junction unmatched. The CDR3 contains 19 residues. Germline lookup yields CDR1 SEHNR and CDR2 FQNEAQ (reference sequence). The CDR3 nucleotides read TGTGCCAGCAGCCCCGGACAGGGGGCTCCCAACTCTGGGGCCAACGTCCTGACTTTC. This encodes CASSPGQGAPNSGANVLTF.

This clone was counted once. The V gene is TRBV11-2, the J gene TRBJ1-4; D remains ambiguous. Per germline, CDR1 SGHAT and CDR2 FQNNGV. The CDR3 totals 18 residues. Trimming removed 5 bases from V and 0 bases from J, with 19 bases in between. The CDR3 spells CASSQNMGMRATNEKLFF. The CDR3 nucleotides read TGTGCCAGCAGCCAGAATATGGGAATGCGGGCAACTAATGAAAAACTGTTTTTT.

The chain's CDR3 is CASSPQGEYGYTF. In DNA, the CDR3 is TGCGCCAGCAGCCCACAGGGGGAATATGGCTACACCTTC. The chain uses TRBV5-1 and TRBJ1-2; 8 bases align to TRBD1. CDR3 size: 13 residues. V lost 4 bases and J lost 5; bases outside the gene matches: 4. The V gene's germline CDR1 is SGHRS and CDR2 YFSETQ.